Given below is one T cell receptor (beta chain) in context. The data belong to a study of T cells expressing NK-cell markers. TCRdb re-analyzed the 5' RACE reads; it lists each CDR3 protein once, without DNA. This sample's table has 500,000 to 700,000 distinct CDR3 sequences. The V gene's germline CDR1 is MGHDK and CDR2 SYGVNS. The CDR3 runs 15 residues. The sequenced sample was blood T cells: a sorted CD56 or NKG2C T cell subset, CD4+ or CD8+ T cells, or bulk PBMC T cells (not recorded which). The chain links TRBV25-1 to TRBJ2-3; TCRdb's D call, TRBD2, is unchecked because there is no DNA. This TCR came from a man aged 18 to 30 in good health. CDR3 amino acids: CASGPTPSPADTQYF.